This T cell receptor (beta chain) was identified in a study of T cell responses to AZD1222 COVID-19 vaccine. Overall study: Second-dose intervals near 4 or 12 weeks were combined. Whole-study results and caveats: In all cases, repertoires were sampled only after the peak T cell response.

The CDR3 is made up of 14 amino acids. Assay: immunoSEQ multiplex PCR; the TCRdb copy retains only in-frame clones and omits some. This table has 100,000 to 150,000 clones, roughly nine tenths appearing once. Regarding this clone: As yet, its antigen is unknown.

The clonotype was recovered from an adult in good health. The V and J genes are TRBV21-1 and TRBJ1-5. TRBV21-1 counts as a pseudogene. The sequencing here drew on peripheral blood, taken on day 0 of AZD1222 vaccination. CDR3 sequence (DNA): TGTGCCAGCAGCAAAAAGCGGAGCAATCAGCCCCAGCATTTT. Residues: CASSKKRSNQPQHF.